This entry describes one T cell receptor (beta chain). Its specificity is not known. These data belong to a study of blood T cells in healthy people across ages. Alongside a J-beta primer mix, a sample-barcoded 5' primer served in a second PCR lasting roughly 7 to 11 cycles. Sequencing of every sample gave 3 million or more CDR3-containing paired-end reads. In TCRdb, the 5' RACE reads were re-called with MiXCR into one record per CDR3 protein. The sample includes 750,000 to 850,000 distinct CDR3 sequences, more than 20% of them seen just once. Study results and caveats: Among T cells, TCR beta diversity per million cells dropped roughly linearly as age rose. From one million sequenced T cells, diversity estimates were lower bounds.

This sample was also put to use in a study of T cells of mothers and their children. That paper adds: Thymic selection shapes TCR recombination output in related pairs, and it does so similarly in unrelated pairs.

Sequences were obtained from blood. The sequence was obtained from a boy younger than 18 in good health.

The CDR3 loop reads CASSLPAWFAFF. CDR3 sequence (DNA): TGTGCCAGCAGCCTCCCAGCCTGGTTCGCTTTCTTT. The genes are TRBV7-9 and TRBJ1-1; D not certain. Looked up from germline, CDR1 is SEHNR and CDR2 is FQNEAQ (reference sequence). This CDR3 has 12 residues. V lost 5 bases, J lost 11 bases, and 15 bases lay in between.